This is a list of T cell receptor beta chains from one sample in a study of post-analysis software for immune sequencing data. TCRdb called the PCR reads again in MiXCR, with one record for every CDR3 protein. The sample has more than 500,000 distinct CDR3 sequences, around 31% seen once. The specimen was blood. All receptors derive from a girl aged 2-17 years with multiple sclerosis. Each CDR3 is given with its conserved first and last residue. A D gene is named only where the DNA matches it firmly. Clone size is given for some rows only: seen once, a few or many times, or a class if the clone is expanded.

len | abundance | d_gene | j_gene | v_gene | CDR3nt | CDR3aa
15 | few | NA | TRBJ2-5 | TRBV20-1 | TGCAGTGCGCGGCGGGGACGCCCTAGGGGAGAGACCCAGTACTTC | CSARRGRPRGETQYF
14 | few | NA | TRBJ2-2 | TRBV27 | TGTGCCACTCGGCGAGGGGGGAACACCGGGGAGCTGTTTTTT | CATRRGGNTGELFF
16 | NA | NA | TRBJ2-1 | TRBV20-1 | TGCAGTGCTAGAGATAAGGTGGGGGGGGCAAGGAATGAGCAGTTCTTC | CSARDKVGGARNEQFF
15 | NA | TRBD2 | TRBJ2-7 | TRBV7-8 | TGTGCCAGCAGCTTAATAACTAGCGGGGGCTACGAGCAGTACTTC | CASSLITSGGYEQYF
13 | many | NA | TRBJ1-2 | TRBV29-1 | TGCAGCGTTCATGCGGCGGGAGTCATCGACTACACCTTC | CSVHAAGVIDYTF
14 | NA | TRBD2 | TRBJ2-5 | TRBV9 | TGTGCCAGCAGCGAGGGACTAGCGGAGGAGACCCAGTACTTC | CASSEGLAEETQYF
13 | NA | NA | TRBJ2-5 | TRBV2 | TGTGCCAGCAGTCCGAACCATTCGGGGACCCAGTACTTC | CASSPNHSGTQYF
15 | NA | NA | TRBJ1-1 | TRBV6-4 | TGTGCCAGCAGTGCCCGAGGGGCAGGGAAGACTGAAGCTTTCTTT | CASSARGAGKTEAFF
15 | NA | TRBD2 | TRBJ2-1 | TRBV5-6 | TGTGCCAGCAGCCGAACTAGCGGCCACTACAATGAGCAGTTCTTC | CASSRTSGHYNEQFF
15 | NA | NA | TRBJ1-1 | TRBV9 | TGTGCCAGCAGCGTAGGGGGAAGCAAGGGCACTGAAGCTTTCTTT | CASSVGGSKGTEAFF
15 | NA | NA | TRBJ2-1 | TRBV10-1 | TGCGCCAGCAGTGGGGCAGGGGAAAGTTACAATGAGCAGTTCTTC | CASSGAGESYNEQFF
11 | NA | NA | TRBJ1-2 | TRBV20-1 | TGCAGTGCGGCCGGTCCCTATGGCTACACCTTC | CSAAGPYGYTF
12 | few | NA | TRBJ1-2 | TRBV20-1 | TGCAGTGCTCACAGGGAGGGGCCTGTCTACACCTTC | CSAHREGPVYTF
15 | few | NA | TRBJ1-2 | TRBV5-6 | TGTGCCAGCAGCTCATCCCATAGGGCGCGGAATGGCTACACCTTC | CASSSSHRARNGYTF
14 | NA | TRBD1 | TRBJ2-7 | TRBV6-5 | TGTGCCAGCAGTTACCGAATACAGGGGAGCGAGCAGTACTTC | CASSYRIQGSEQYF
13 | NA | NA | TRBJ2-5 | TRBV19 | TGTGCCAGTAGTATGACAGGACAAGAGACCCAGTACTTC | CASSMTGQETQYF
14 | few | NA | TRBJ1-2 | TRBV24-1 | TGTGCCACCAGTACCCAGGGAGAGGCGGGTGGCTACACCTTC | CATSTQGEAGGYTF
15 | NA | NA | TRBJ2-7 | TRBV5-1 | TGCGCCAGCAGCTCGGAGCCGGGGTCCGCCTACGAGCAGTACTTC | CASSSEPGSAYEQYF
15 | NA | TRBD1 | TRBJ1-5 | TRBV7-2 | TGTGCCAGCAGCCTAGAGCCCAGGGGGGTTCAGCCCCAGCATTTT | CASSLEPRGVQPQHF
16 | NA | TRBD1 | TRBJ1-2 | TRBV6-5 | TGTGCCAGCCCATACCCGAGACAGGGGGCCAACTATGGCTACACCTTC | CASPYPRQGANYGYTF
15 | few | TRBD1 | TRBJ2-2 | TRBV7-6 | TGTGCCAGCAGCCCCGGGACAGGGGACACCGGGGAGCTGTTTTTT | CASSPGTGDTGELFF
13 | few | NA | TRBJ2-3 | TRBV12-3/TRBV12-4 | TGTGCCAGCAGTTTACGAGGGGCAGATACGCAGTATTTT | CASSLRGADTQYF
14 | NA | NA | TRBJ1-1 | TRBV9 | TGTGCCAGCAGCGTGGGGGGGCGGTTCGCTGAAGCTTTCTTT | CASSVGGRFAEAFF
18 | NA | TRBD1 | TRBJ1-1 | TRBV6-2/TRBV6-3 | TGTGCCAGCAGCCCTACACGACCCGGACAGGGGGCGTACACTGAAGCTTTCTTT | CASSPTRPGQGAYTEAFF
13 | few | NA | TRBJ2-5 | TRBV20-1 | TGCAGTGCTAGCGATCGCCCGCAAGAGACCCAGTACTTC | CSASDRPQETQYF
15 | NA | NA | TRBJ1-4 | TRBV7-9 | TGTGCCAGCAGCCTTACAGGGAACTCTAATGAAAAACTGTTTTTT | CASSLTGNSNEKLFF
18 | NA | NA | TRBJ2-2 | TRBV20-1 | TGCAGTGCTAGACCTTTTTTCAGGACAGCCGCGAACACCGGGGAGCTGTTTTTT | CSARPFFRTAANTGELFF
14 | few | TRBD1 | TRBJ2-1 | TRBV12-3/TRBV12-4 | TGTGCCAGCTCACAGGACAGGGTCCACAATGAGCAGTTCTTC | CASSQDRVHNEQFF
15 | few | NA | TRBJ1-1 | TRBV3-1 | TGTGCCAGCAGCCAAGATTTGGTGGCCATTACTGAAGCTTTCTTT | CASSQDLVAITEAFF
16 | NA | TRBD1 | TRBJ1-1 | TRBV29-1 | TGCAGCGTTGAAGTTTGGACAGGGGATGGTGGAACTGAAGCTTTCTTT | CSVEVWTGDGGTEAFF
16 | few | TRBD1 | TRBJ2-3 | TRBV12-3/TRBV12-4 | TGTGCCAGCAGCTATCACCCAGGGGGCCGCACAGATACGCAGTATTTT | CASSYHPGGRTDTQYF
14 | NA | TRBD1 | TRBJ1-6 | TRBV6-5 | TGTGCCAGCAGCACCCCGGGACAGGGATCTGCCCTCCACTTT | CASSTPGQGSALHF
12 | NA | NA | TRBJ2-5 | TRBV29-1 | TGCAGCGTAAAAGCGGCGTCTGAGACCCAGTACTTC | CSVKAASETQYF
16 | NA | NA | TRBJ1-5 | TRBV5-1 | TGCGCCAGCAGCCTTGTCCCTCAGGGAAGCAATCAGCCCCAGCATTTT | CASSLVPQGSNQPQHF
17 | NA | NA | TRBJ1-2 | TRBV6-2/TRBV6-3 | TGTGCCAGCAGTTACTCGATAAGAACGGGGGAAAACTATGGCTACACCTTC | CASSYSIRTGENYGYTF
16 | NA | TRBD1 | TRBJ1-2 | TRBV7-2 | TGTGCCAGCAGCCGCAGTCCCCGACAGGGTTCGGTCGGCTACACCTTC | CASSRSPRQGSVGYTF
12 | NA | NA | TRBJ1-1 | TRBV6-6 | TGTGCCAGCAGTGGCGGGACCCTTAAAGCTTTCTTT | CASSGGTLKAFF
14 | few | TRBD2 | TRBJ2-5 | TRBV6-5 | TGTGCCAGCAGTTGGCGGGAGTCTCAAGAGACCCAGTACTTC | CASSWRESQETQYF
14 | many | NA | TRBJ1-1 | TRBV5-1 | TGCGCCAGCAGCTTGGGTTCTCAGAACACTGAAGCTTTCTTT | CASSLGSQNTEAFF
16 | NA | TRBD2 | TRBJ2-7 | TRBV5-1 | TGCGCCAGCAGCTCAGCTAGCGGGGGGACCGCCTACGAGCAGTACTTC | CASSSASGGTAYEQYF
14 | NA | TRBD1 | TRBJ2-5 | TRBV5-1 | TGCGCCAACAGCTTAGGACAGGGGCGAGAGACCCAGTACTTC | CANSLGQGRETQYF
11 | NA | NA | TRBJ2-3 | TRBV29-1 | TGCAGCGTTGCCCTAGAAGATACGCAGTATTTT | CSVALEDTQYF
14 | NA | TRBD2 | TRBJ2-1 | TRBV7-3 | TGTGCCAGCAGCTTAACGGGGGGGGACAATGAGCAGTTCTTC | CASSLTGGDNEQFF
14 | few | NA | TRBJ2-5 | TRBV7-2 | TGTGCCAGCAGCTTAGTTATCGACCAAGAGACCCAGTACTTC | CASSLVIDQETQYF
15 | NA | TRBD2 | TRBJ2-1 | TRBV5-1 | TGTGCCAGCAGCTTAGCGGCTCTAGCGGGGGATGAGCAGTTCTTC | CASSLAALAGDEQFF
13 | NA | TRBD1 | TRBJ1-2 | TRBV10-1 | TGCGCCAGCAGTGGGACAGGGGCCTATGGCTACACCTTC | CASSGTGAYGYTF
14 | NA | NA | TRBJ1-2 | TRBV7-9 | TGTGCCAGCAGCTTAGCCCAAAGTACCTATGGCTACACCTTC | CASSLAQSTYGYTF
15 | NA | TRBD2 | TRBJ2-5 | TRBV28 | TGTGCCGGCAGTCAAAGGGGCGGGGGGGAAGAGACCCAGTACTTC | CAGSQRGGGEETQYF
13 | few | NA | TRBJ2-4 | TRBV21-1 | TGTGCCAGCGCCGGGAAGGCCCAAAACATTCAGTACTTC | CASAGKAQNIQYF
19 | few | TRBD2 | TRBJ2-2 | TRBV14 | TGTGCCAGCAGCCCCTCAAGATGGGAGACTAGCGTAAGGACCGGGGAGCTGTTTTTT | CASSPSRWETSVRTGELFF
13 | NA | NA | TRBJ1-1 | TRBV7-9 | TGTGCCAGCAGCTTGCCTCAGAGCACTGAAGCTTTCTTT | CASSLPQSTEAFF
14 | few | NA | TRBJ2-1 | TRBV20-1 | TGCAGGGCCCATCCGGACAGATGGGTCCATGAGCAGTTCTTC | CRAHPDRWVHEQFF
15 | few | TRBD2 | TRBJ2-3 | TRBV20-1 | TGCAGTGCTATCCCTAGCGGGGGAAACACAGATACGCAGTATTTT | CSAIPSGGNTDTQYF